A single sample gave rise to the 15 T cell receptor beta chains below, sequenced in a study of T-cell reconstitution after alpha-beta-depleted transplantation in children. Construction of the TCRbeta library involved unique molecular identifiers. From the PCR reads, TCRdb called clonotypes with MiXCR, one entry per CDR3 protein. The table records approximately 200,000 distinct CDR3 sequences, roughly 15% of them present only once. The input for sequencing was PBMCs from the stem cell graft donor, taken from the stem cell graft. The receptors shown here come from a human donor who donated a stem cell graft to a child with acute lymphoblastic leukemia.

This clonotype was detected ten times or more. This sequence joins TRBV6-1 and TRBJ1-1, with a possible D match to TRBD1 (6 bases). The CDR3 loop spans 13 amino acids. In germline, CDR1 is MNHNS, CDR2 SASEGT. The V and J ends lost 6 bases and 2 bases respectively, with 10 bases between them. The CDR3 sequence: CASSGQYNTEAFF. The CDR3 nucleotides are TGTGCCAGCAGCGGACAGTACAACACTGAAGCTTTCTTT.

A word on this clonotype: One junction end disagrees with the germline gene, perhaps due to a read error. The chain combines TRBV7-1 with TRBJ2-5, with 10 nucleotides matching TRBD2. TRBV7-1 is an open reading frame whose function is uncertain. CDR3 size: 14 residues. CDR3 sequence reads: CASSSRLAGETQYF. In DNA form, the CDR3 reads TGTGCTAGCAGCTCGCGACTAGCGGGAGAGACCCAGTACTTC.

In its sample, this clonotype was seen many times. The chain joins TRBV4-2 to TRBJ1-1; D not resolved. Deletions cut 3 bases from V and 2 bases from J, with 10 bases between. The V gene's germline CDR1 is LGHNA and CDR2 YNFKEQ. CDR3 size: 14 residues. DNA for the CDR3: TGTGCCAGCAGCCACACTGGGATTAACACTGAAGCTTTCTTT. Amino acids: CASSHTGINTEAFF.

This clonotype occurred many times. DNA for the CDR3: TGTGCCAGCAGCTTAGATCTCAGACAGTACTTC. This gives the protein CASSLDLRQYF. This chain links TRBV11-2 with TRBJ2-7, with D unresolved. CDR3 length: 11 residues. With 0 bases removed from V and 10 bases from J, the gap between germline ends came to 7 bases. Germline-derived CDR1 and CDR2 are SGHAT and FQNNGV. Drawing the rest from reference TRBV11-2 and TRBJ2-7, the complete variable domain is EAGVAQSPRYKIIEKRQSVAFWCNPISGHATLYWYQQILGQGPKLLIQFQNNGVVDDSQLPKDRFSAERLKGVDSTLKIQPAKLEDSAVYLCASSLDLRQYFGPGTRLTVT.

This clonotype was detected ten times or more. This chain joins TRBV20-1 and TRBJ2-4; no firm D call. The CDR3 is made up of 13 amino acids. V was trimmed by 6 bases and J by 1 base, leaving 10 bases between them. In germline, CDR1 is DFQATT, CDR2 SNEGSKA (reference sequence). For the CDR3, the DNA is TGCAGTGCCCCCGTGGACGCCAAAAACATTCAGTACTTC. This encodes CSAPVDAKNIQYF.

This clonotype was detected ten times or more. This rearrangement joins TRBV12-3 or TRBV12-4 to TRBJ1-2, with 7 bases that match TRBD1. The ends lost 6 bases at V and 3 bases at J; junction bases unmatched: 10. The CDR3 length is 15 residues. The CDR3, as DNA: TGTGCCAGCAGGGTTGACAGGGTCCCCTACTATGGCTACACCTTC. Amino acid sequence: CASRVDRVPYYGYTF.

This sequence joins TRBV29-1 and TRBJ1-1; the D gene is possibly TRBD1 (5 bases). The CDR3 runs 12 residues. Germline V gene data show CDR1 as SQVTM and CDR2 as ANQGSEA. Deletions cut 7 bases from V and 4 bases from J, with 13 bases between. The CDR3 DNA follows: TGCAGCGCTACAGGCTTCGGCACTGAAGCTTTCTTT. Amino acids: CSATGFGTEAFF.

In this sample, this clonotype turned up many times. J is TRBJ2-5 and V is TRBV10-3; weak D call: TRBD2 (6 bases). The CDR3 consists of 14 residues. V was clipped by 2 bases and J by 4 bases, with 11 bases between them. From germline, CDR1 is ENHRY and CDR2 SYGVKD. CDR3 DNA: TGTGCCATCAGTGAGGTCGGAGGGCGAGAGACCCAGTACTTC. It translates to CAISEVGGRETQYF.

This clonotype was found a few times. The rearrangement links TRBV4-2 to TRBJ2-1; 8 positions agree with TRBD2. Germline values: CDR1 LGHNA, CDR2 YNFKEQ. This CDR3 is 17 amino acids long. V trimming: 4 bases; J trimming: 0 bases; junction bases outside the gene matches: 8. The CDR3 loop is CASSPQKLADSYNEQFF. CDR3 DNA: TGTGCCAGCAGCCCCCAAAAACTAGCGGACTCCTACAATGAGCAGTTCTTC.

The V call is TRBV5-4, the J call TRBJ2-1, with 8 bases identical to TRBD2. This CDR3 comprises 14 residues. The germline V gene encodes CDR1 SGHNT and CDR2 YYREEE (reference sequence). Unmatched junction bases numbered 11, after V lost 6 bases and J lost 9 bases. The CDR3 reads CASNPGGAGSEQFF. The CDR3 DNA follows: TGTGCCAGCAACCCGGGGGGGGCTGGGAGTGAGCAGTTCTTC.

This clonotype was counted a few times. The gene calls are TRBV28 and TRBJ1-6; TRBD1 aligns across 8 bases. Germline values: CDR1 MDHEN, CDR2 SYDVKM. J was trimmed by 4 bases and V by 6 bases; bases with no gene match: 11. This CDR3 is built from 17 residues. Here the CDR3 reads CASSYYRRTGYNSPLHF. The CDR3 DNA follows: TGTGCCAGCAGCTATTATCGAAGGACAGGGTATAATTCACCCCTCCACTTT.

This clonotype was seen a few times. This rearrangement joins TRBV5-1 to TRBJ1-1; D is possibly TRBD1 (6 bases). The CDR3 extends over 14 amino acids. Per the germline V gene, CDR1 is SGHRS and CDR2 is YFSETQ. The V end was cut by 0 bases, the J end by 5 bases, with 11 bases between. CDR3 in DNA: TGCGCCAGCAGCTTGGACAGGGAGTATACTGAAGCTTTCTTT. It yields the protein CASSLDREYTEAFF.

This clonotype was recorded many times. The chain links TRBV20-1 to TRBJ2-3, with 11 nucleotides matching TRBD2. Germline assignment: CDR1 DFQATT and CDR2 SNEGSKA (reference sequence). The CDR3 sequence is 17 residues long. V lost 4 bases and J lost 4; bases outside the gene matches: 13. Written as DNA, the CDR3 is TGCAGTGCTAAGAAGTTAGCGGGAGGGCCCCTCCCAGATACGCAGTATTTT. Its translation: CSAKKLAGGPLPDTQYF.

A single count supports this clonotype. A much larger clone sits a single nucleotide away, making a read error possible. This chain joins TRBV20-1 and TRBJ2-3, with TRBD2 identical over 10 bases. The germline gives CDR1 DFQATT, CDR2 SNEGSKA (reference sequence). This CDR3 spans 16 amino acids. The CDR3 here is CCAREIGLADSNTQYF. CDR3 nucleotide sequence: TGCTGTGCTAGAGAGATTGGACTAGCGGATTCTAATACGCAGTATTTT.

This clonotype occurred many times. CDR3 loop: CASSKPTPNTGELFF. Written as DNA, the CDR3 is TGTGCCAGCAGCAAACCAACGCCCAACACCGGGGAGCTGTTTTTT. V gene TRBV2 combines with J gene TRBJ2-2, with no clear D. The V end lost 6 bases, the J end lost 2 bases, and 13 bases lay between the germline ends. This CDR3 is built from 15 residues. In germline, CDR1 is SNHLY, CDR2 FYNNEI.